The next 20 T cell receptor beta chains were all read from a single sample in a study of tumor-infiltrating T cells and Merkel cell polyomavirus. The wider study: The study examined CD8+ T cells specific for the Merkel cell polyomavirus KLL epitope.

Using immunoSEQ multiplex PCR, the repertoire was profiled, and TCRdb retains in-frame clones only, with some absent. Of 25,000 or so clones detected, 70% to 90% appear once; the ten largest clones hold roughly 3%. Immunohistochemistry showed robust Merkel cell polyomavirus Large T antigen staining in every patient's tumor. The sample was lymph node tissue. These receptors all come from a man aged 50 to 60 with Merkel cell carcinoma.

The gene calls are TRBV30 and TRBJ1-4; D gene unclear. Germline CDR1 is GTSNPN and CDR2 is SVGIG (reference sequence). Between the trimmed V and J ends, which lost 3 bases and 5 bases, there was a span of 16 bases. This CDR3 region has 15 residues. CDR3 sequence: CAWSPGGRENEKLFF. For the CDR3, the DNA is TGTGCCTGGAGCCCCGGCGGCCGGGAGAATGAAAAACTGTTTTTT.

This chain uses TRBV5-1 with TRBJ1-4; 9 nucleotides match TRBD1. Trimming at V came to 3 bases and at J to 8 bases, leaving 11 bases not matched to a gene. The CDR3 covers 16 residues. Germline V gene sequence: CDR1 SGHRS, CDR2 YFSETQ. CDR3 residues: CASSSGGTGNGEKLFF. The CDR3 nucleotides are TGCGCCAGCAGCTCTGGCGGGACAGGGAATGGCGAAAAACTGTTTTTT.

CDR3 in amino acids: CASSPRQGSSLYGYTF. The CDR3 coding sequence is TGCGCCAGCAGCCCCAGACAGGGCAGCTCTCTCTATGGCTACACCTTC. The V gene is TRBV5-1, the J gene TRBJ1-2; 7 bases are shared with TRBD1. V lost 4 bases and J lost 4; bases outside the gene matches: 13. This CDR3 contains 16 residues. CDR1 SGHRS and CDR2 YFSETQ come from the germline V gene. The whole variable domain, filled in from reference TRBV5-1 and TRBJ1-2, reads KAGVTQTPRYLIKTRGQQVTLSCSPISGHRSVSWYQQTPGQGLQFLFEYFSETQRNKGNFPGRFSGRQFSNSRSEMNVSTLELGDSALYLCASSPRQGSSLYGYTFGSGTRLTVV.

The CDR3 spells CASSLAQGISPQHF. CDR3 nucleotide sequence: TGTGCCAGCAGCTTGGCGCAGGGTATTTCGCCCCAGCATTTT. This chain uses TRBV5-6 with TRBJ1-5; D is perhaps TRBD1 (5 bases). The CDR3 spans 14 residues. Trimming took off 0 bases at V and 9 bases at J, with 13 bases between the two ends. Per germline, CDR1 SGHDT and CDR2 YYEEEE.

The chain is built from TRBV19 and TRBJ1-5; D is ambiguous. Between the trimmed V and J ends, which lost 10 bases and 4 bases, there was a span of 14 bases. This CDR3 has 13 amino acids. Germline CDR1 reads LNHDA; CDR2 reads SQIVND (reference sequence). The CDR3 bases are TGTGCCACGGGGAGCCAAGGGAATCAGCCCCAGCATTTT. Translation gives CATGSQGNQPQHF.

The rearrangement uses TRBV5-6 and TRBJ2-7, with 8 bases fitting TRBD1. J gave up 5 bases and V 2 bases, and 12 bases lay outside the gene matches. Germline CDR1 reads SGHDT; CDR2 reads YYEEEE. The CDR3 spans 16 residues. The CDR3 DNA reads as TGTGCCAGCAGCTTCGAGGGCAGGGGGCGTCGCAACGAGCAGTACTTC. It translates to CASSFEGRGRRNEQYF.

V gene TRBV6-1 combines with J gene TRBJ2-7; 7 bases line up with TRBD1. Trimming cost V 4 bases and J 1 base; bases outside gene matches: 7. Germline V gene lookup returns CDR1 MNHNS and CDR2 SASEGT. The length of the CDR3 is 15 residues. The CDR3 DNA reads as TGTGCCAGCAGTGCTACCGGGACAGAGTCCTACGAGCAGTACTTC. Its protein product is CASSATGTESYEQYF.

This sequence joins TRBV10-3 and TRBJ2-2; perhaps TRBD1 as D (6 bases). There are 15 residues in the CDR3. V lost 10 bases to trimming and J lost 2 bases, with 17 bases between them. CDR1 ENHRY and CDR2 SYGVKD come from the germline V gene. The CDR3 sequence is CATTLGTSNTGELFF. For the CDR3, the DNA is TGTGCCACCACTCTGGGGACATCCAACACCGGGGAGCTGTTTTTT.

Turning to this clone: The sample carries other DNA sequences with the same CDR3. The chain couples TRBV6-1 to TRBJ2-7; 7 nucleotides agree with TRBD2. V shed 0 bases and J 2 bases; nucleotides not matched to a gene: 7. The CDR3 runs 16 residues. Germline V gives CDR1 MNHNS, CDR2 SASEGT. The CDR3 coding sequence is TGTGCCAGCAGTGAAGCGGAAGCTAGCGGCGCCTACGAGCAGTACTTC. It yields the protein CASSEAEASGAYEQYF.

With respect to this clone: Since no conserved phenylalanine or tryptophan closes the CDR3, a read error is the likely cause. The DNA is left out, because the CDR3 cannot be placed on it with certainty; the CDR3 is given as TCRdb lists it. The chain employs TRBV28 and TRBJ1-1. With termini counted, the CDR3 has 13 amino acids. The germline V gene encodes CDR1 MDHEN and CDR2 SYDVKM. Here the CDR3 reads CASRGGISVSPGY.

A few counts support this clone. The V gene is TRBV19, the J gene TRBJ2-4, with 10 positions matching TRBD1. The CDR3 length is 16 residues. Unmatched junction bases numbered 12, after V lost 5 bases and J lost 8 bases. The germline V gene has CDR1 LNHDA and CDR2 SQIVND (reference sequence). CDR3 DNA sequence: TGTGCCAGTAGTTCCGGCTTCGACAGGGGGCTTGACATTCAGTACTTC. Residues: CASSSGFDRGLDIQYF.

The chain joins TRBV9 to TRBJ2-7; D unresolved. The CDR3 totals 15 residues. V lost 4 bases and J lost 4, with 18 bases in between. Per germline, CDR1 SGDLS and CDR2 YYNGEE. CDR3 amino acids: CASSPHQTSRYEQYF. The CDR3 bases are TGTGCCAGCAGCCCCCACCAGACATCCAGGTACGAGCAGTACTTC.

The chain couples TRBV6-1 to TRBJ1-1; D is ambiguous. The CDR3 is 12 residues long. Germline V gene lookup returns CDR1 MNHNS and CDR2 SASEGT. V was clipped by 3 bases and J by 9 bases, with 11 bases between them. The CDR3 is CASSELRRKAFF. The DNA of the CDR3 is TGTGCCAGCAGTGAGTTAAGGAGGAAAGCTTTCTTT.

V usage is TRBV5-5 and J usage is TRBJ1-1, with D possibly being TRBD1 (6 bases). The ends were cut back, 3 bases at V and 5 bases at J, with 11 bases in the middle. Germline loops: CDR1 SGHKS, CDR2 YYEKEE (reference sequence). The CDR3 has 13 amino acids. The DNA of the CDR3 is TGTGCCAGCAGCTCAAGGGGGGGAACTGAAGCTTTCTTT. This sequence encodes CASSSRGGTEAFF. Complete variable domain (other parts from reference TRBV5-5 and TRBJ1-1): DAGVTQSPTHLIKTRGQQVTLRCSPISGHKSVSWYQQVLGQGPQFIFQYYEKEERGRGNFPDRFSARQFPNYSSELNVNALLLGDSALYLCASSSRGGTEAFFGQGTRLTVV.

The CDR3 loop is CASSTLISASGAYEQYF. The CDR3 bases are TGCGCCAGCAGCACACTCATTTCTGCTAGCGGGGCCTACGAGCAGTACTTC. J is TRBJ2-7 and V is TRBV4-1, with TRBD2 identical over 9 bases. CDR1 and CDR2 from the germline V gene are MGHRA and YSYEKL. J gave up 2 bases and V 5 bases, and 13 bases lay outside the gene matches. The CDR3 has 17 residues.

The V call is TRBV27, the J call TRBJ1-1; D is perhaps TRBD1 (6 bases). Germline V gives CDR1 MNHEY, CDR2 SMNVEV (reference sequence). The ends were cut back, 5 bases at V and 5 bases at J, with 12 bases in the middle. The CDR3 length is 13 residues. The CDR3 nucleotides are TGTGCCAGCAGTGAGGGAGGGGGAACTGAAGCTTTCTTT. Translation: CASSEGGGTEAFF.

This rearrangement joins TRBV9 to TRBJ2-5, with TRBD2 matching 11 bases. The J segment lost 0 bases and the V segment lost 0 bases, leaving 4 bases of the junction unmatched. Germline CDR1 and CDR2: SGDLS and YYNGEE. The CDR3 is made up of 17 amino acids. The CDR3 sequence: CASSVGLAGMYQETQYF. The CDR3 DNA reads as TGTGCCAGCAGCGTAGGACTAGCGGGGATGTACCAAGAGACCCAGTACTTC.

V and J are TRBV7-3 and TRBJ2-3; 9 nucleotides align to TRBD2. V was clipped by 6 bases and J by 0 bases; unmatched bases: 1. This CDR3 comprises 14 residues. The V gene's germline CDR1 is SGHTA and CDR2 FQGTGA. CDR3 loop: CASSTSGSTDTQYF. As DNA, the CDR3 is TGTGCCAGCAGTACTAGCGGGAGCACAGATACGCAGTATTTT.

The chain uses TRBV9 and TRBJ1-2; the D gene is possibly TRBD1 (6 bases). The CDR3 has 18 amino acids. Germline lookup yields CDR1 SGDLS and CDR2 YYNGEE. Trimming stripped 0 bases from V and 4 bases from J, with 22 bases between. The CDR3 coding sequence is TGTGCCAGCAGCGTAGAGGCGGCAGGGGAACGTTCGGGCTATGGCTACACCTTC. This gives the protein CASSVEAAGERSGYGYTF. The full variable domain, completed using reference TRBV9 and TRBJ1-2, is DSGVTQTPKHLITATGQRVTLRCSPRSGDLSVYWYQQSLDQGLQFLIQYYNGEERAKGNILERFSAQQFPDLHSELNLSSLELGDSALYFCASSVEAAGERSGYGYTFGSGTRLTVV.

J is TRBJ1-2 and V is TRBV7-9; 9 nucleotides line up with TRBD1. This CDR3 is 14 amino acids long. Germline V gives CDR1 SEHNR, CDR2 FQNEAQ (reference sequence). V lost 5 bases to trimming and J lost 8 bases; unmatched junction nucleotides: 9. CDR3 bases: TGTGCCAGCAGCCGGCCCGGGACAGGGAAAGGCTACACCTTC. Protein sequence: CASSRPGTGKGYTF.